The clone carrying this T cell receptor (beta chain) was recorded once. Its antigen is currently unknown. The data are from a study of Graves' ophthalmopathy and Graves' hyperthyroidism. Amplified material comprised TCR beta CDR3 regions derived from RNA transcripts. The library came from an HTBI-primed first-round RT-PCR and a second-round multiplex PCR. TCRdb reanalysed the multiplex PCR reads using MiXCR and keeps one entry per CDR3 protein. The sample includes about 1.1 million distinct CDR3 sequences, 35% to 40% of them seen just once. Study results and caveats: Ophthalmopathy and stable hyperthyroidism were discriminated by a 13-signature model, with approximately 89% sensitivity and 70% to 84% specificity.

CDR1 and CDR2 from the germline V gene are MNHEY and SMNVEV (reference sequence). V dropped 4 bases and J dropped 5; count of bases not matched to a gene: 6. The CDR3 has 14 residues. The sample was peripheral blood or thyroid tissue (not recorded which). The rearrangement links TRBV27 to TRBJ2-7; 9 nucleotides match TRBD1. This receptor was taken from an adult man with Graves' hyperthyroidism. DNA of the CDR3: TGTGCCAGCAGTTACCGGACAGGGGACCACGAGCAGTACTTC. Translated: CASSYRTGDHEQYF.